This T cell receptor (beta chain) is from a study of regulatory T cells in long-lasting Graves disease. Whole-study context: Freshly diagnosed Graves' patients had used antithyroid drugs for under 3 months.

After removal of 5 bases from V and 4 bases from J, the junction contained 13 bases not matched to a gene. There are 17 residues in the CDR3. Time point indicated: newly diagnosed GD, antithyroid drugs for less than 3 months. The TCR library was prepared using RNA isolated from PBMCs. The sample holds many counts of this clonotype. Its antigen remains unknown. Researchers made TCR beta libraries by using iRepertoire HTBI primers and running Arm-PCR on CDR3 regions. TCRdb re-analysed the multiplex PCR reads in MiXCR, keeping a single row per CDR3 protein. This repertoire shows under 300,000 distinct CDR3 sequences, 20% found once; its top ten account for roughly 14%. Study findings and constraints: New patients shared more than 750 public clonotypes, fewer than the approximately 2,500 shared by persistent patients.

The material was peripheral blood mononuclear cells (PBMCs), obtained at new diagnosis, from a patient treated with antithyroid drugs. J is TRBJ2-7 and V is TRBV12-3 or TRBV12-4; 11 bases line up with TRBD2. The source is a female donor with Graves disease. This CDR3 is CASSPGVAGGVAYEQYF. The DNA for the CDR3 is TGTGCCAGCAGTCCTGGGGTAGCGGGAGGGGTGGCTTACGAGCAGTACTTC.